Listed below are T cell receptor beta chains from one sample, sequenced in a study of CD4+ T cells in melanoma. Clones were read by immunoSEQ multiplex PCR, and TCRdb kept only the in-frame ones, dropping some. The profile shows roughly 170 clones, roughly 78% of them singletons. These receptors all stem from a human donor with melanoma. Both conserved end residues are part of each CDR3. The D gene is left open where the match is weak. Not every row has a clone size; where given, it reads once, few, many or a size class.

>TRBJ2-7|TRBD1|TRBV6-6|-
TGTGCCAACACTTCGACAGGGAAAAACTACGAGCAGTACTTC
CANTSTGKNYEQYF
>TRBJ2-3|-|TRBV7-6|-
TGTGCCAGCAGCTCTAGGCCTAGCACAGATACGCAGTATTTT
CASSSRPSTDTQYF
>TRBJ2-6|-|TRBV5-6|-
TGTGCCAGCAGTTTGGTCAATAGTCACAAAAGTCAGGCCAACGTCCTGACTTTC
CASSLVNSHKSQANVLTF
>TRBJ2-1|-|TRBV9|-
TGTGCCAGCAGCGTAGGTGGGGTCTGGAATGAGCAGTTCTTC
CASSVGGVWNEQFF
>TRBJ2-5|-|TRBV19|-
TGTGCCAGTAGTATATCCGGGCGGGTCTGGACCCAATACTTC
CASSISGRVWTQYF
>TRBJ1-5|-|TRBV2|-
TGTGCCGGAGGGGCCCCGAGTCAGCCCCAGCATTTT
CAGGAPSQPQHF
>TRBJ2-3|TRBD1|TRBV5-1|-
TGCGCCAGCAGCCCGGAAGGCAGGGGGCTAGATACGCAGTATTTT
CASSPEGRGLDTQYF
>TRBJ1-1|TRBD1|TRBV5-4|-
TGTGCCAGCAGCTTAGAGTCAGGGGGAATGAACACTGAAGCTTTCTTT
CASSLESGGMNTEAFF
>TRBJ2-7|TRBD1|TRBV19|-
TGTGCCAGTAGTATGAGACAGGGGGCAAGGGAGCAGTACTTC
CASSMRQGAREQYF
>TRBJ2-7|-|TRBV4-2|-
TGTGCCAGCAGCCAAGCGGAGGGTTTGGGCGAGCAGTACTTC
CASSQAEGLGEQYF
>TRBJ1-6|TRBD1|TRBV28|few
TGTGCCAGCAGTGGGACAGGGTACTCATCACCCCTCCACTTT
CASSGTGYSSPLHF
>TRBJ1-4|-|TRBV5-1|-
TGCGCCAGCAGCGTACAGGGTGGGTTTGAAAAACTGTTTTTT
CASSVQGGFEKLFF
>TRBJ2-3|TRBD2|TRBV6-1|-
TGTGCCAGCAGTGAATTTGGCGGGGGGGCCAAGGATACGCAGTATTTT
CASSEFGGGAKDTQYF
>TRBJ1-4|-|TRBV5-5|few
TGTGCCAGCAGCCCTACAGGGCATGGTGAAAAACTGTTTTTT
CASSPTGHGEKLFF
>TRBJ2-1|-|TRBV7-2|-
TGTGCCAGCAGGGTTGAGCTAGGGAACAATGAGCAGTTCTTC
CASRVELGNNEQFF
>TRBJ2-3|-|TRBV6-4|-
TGTGCCAGCAGTCCCCGAAGCACGCAGTATTTT
CASSPRSTQYF
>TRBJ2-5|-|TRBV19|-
TGTGCCAGTAGTATATCCGGGCGGGTCTGGACCCAGTACTTC
CASSISGRVWTQYF
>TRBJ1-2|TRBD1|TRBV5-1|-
TGCGCCAGCAGTTTCGACAGGGCTCTGTCTGGCTACACCTTC
CASSFDRALSGYTF
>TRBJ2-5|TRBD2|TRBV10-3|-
TGTGCCATCAGCCTAGCGGGGGGGCAAGAGACCCAGTACTTC
CAISLAGGQETQYF
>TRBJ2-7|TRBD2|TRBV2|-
TGTGCCAGCGGCGGGGGGCCGTCCTACGAGCAGTACTTC
CASGGGPSYEQYF
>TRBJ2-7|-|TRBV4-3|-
TGCGCCAGCAGCCAAGGTGTCTACGAGCAGTACTTC
CASSQGVYEQYF
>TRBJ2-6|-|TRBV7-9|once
TGTGCCAGCAGCTTAGCTTCTGGGGCCAACGTCCTGACTTTC
CASSLASGANVLTF
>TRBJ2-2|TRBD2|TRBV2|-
TGTGCCAGCAGTGATGTTAGCGGGAGGGCGGGGAACACCGGGGAGCTGTTTTTT
CASSDVSGRAGNTGELFF
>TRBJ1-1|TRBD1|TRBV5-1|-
TGCGCCAGCAGCTTGGTTTTAGGGGGCTATGAAGCTTTCTTT
CASSLVLGGYEAFF
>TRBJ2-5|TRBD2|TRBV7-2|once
TGTGCCAGCAGCTTAAACGTACTAGCGGGAGAGACCCAGTACTTC
CASSLNVLAGETQYF
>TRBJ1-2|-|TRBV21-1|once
TGTGCCAGCAGGCCGGACAGTAACTATGGCTACACCTTC
CASRPDSNYGYTF
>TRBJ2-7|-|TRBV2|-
TGTGCCAACACCGGGGGCCTCTCCTACGAGCAGTACTTC
CANTGGLSYEQYF
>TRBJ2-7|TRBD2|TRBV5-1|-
TGCGCCAGCAGCACGTTAGCGGGGGGATCCTCCTACGAGCAGTACTTC
CASSTLAGGSSYEQYF
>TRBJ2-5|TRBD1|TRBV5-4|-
TGTGCCAGCAGCTCCAGGGGGCTGGAGACCCAGTACTTC
CASSSRGLETQYF
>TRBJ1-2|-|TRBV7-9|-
TGTGCCAGCAGCTTATACGAGGGTGGCTACACCTTC
CASSLYEGGYTF
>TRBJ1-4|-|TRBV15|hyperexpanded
TGTGCCACCAGCAGAGATAAAGGCAACGGAGAAAAACTGTTTTTT
CATSRDKGNGEKLFF
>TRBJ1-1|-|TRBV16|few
TGTGCCAGCAGCCAAGGGCAGATGAACACTGAAGCTTTCTTT
CASSQGQMNTEAFF
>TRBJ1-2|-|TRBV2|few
TGTGCCGGAAGGACGGGCACCGGCTATGGCTACACCTTC
CAGRTGTGYGYTF
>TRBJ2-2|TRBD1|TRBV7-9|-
TGTGCCAGCAGAAGGACAGGGGGATCCGGGGAGCTGTTTTTT
CASRRTGGSGELFF
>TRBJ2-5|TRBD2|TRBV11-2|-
TGTGCCAGCAGGCCGACTAGCGGGGGGGCGTGGGAGACCCAGTACTTC
CASRPTSGGAWETQYF
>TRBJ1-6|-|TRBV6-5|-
TGTGCCAGCAGTCCGGGGGGGGGAGGTAATTCACCCCTCCACTTT
CASSPGGGGNSPLHF
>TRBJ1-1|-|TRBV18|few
TGTGCCAGCTCACCATCGGGGTACACTGAAGCTTTCTTT
CASSPSGYTEAFF
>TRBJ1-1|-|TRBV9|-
TGTGCCAGCAGCCTCACCCGAGGCATGAACACTGAAGCTTTCTTT
CASSLTRGMNTEAFF
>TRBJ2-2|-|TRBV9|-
TGTGCCAGCAGCGTAGGAGATACAGGGTACGCCGGGGAGCTGTTTTTT
CASSVGDTGYAGELFF
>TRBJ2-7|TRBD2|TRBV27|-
TGTGCCAGCAGACCGATAGCGGGAGAGGACGAGCAGTACTTC
CASRPIAGEDEQYF
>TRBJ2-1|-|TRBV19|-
TGTGCCAGTAGTACCCCAGCGCTCGGGGGCAATGAGCAGTTCTTC
CASSTPALGGNEQFF
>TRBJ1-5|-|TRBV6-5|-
TGTGCCAGCAGTTACTCACCCACAGGGACGGGGCAGCCCCAGCATTTT
CASSYSPTGTGQPQHF